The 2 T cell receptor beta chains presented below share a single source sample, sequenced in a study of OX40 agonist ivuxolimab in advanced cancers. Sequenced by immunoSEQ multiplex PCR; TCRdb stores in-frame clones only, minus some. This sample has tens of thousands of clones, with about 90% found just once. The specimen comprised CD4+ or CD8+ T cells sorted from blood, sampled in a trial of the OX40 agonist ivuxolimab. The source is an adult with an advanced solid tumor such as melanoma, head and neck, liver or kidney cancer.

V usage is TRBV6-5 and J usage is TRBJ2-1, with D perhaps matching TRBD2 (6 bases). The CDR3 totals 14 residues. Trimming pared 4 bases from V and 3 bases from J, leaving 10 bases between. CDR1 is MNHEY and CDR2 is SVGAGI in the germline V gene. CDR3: CASSLGDFYNEQFF. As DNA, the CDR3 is TGTGCCAGCAGTTTAGGGGACTTCTACAATGAGCAGTTCTTC.

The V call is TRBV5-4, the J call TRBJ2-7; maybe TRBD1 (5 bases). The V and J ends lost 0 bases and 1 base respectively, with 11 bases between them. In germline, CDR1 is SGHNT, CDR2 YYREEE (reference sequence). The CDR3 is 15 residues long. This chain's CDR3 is CASSLEWGPSYEQYF. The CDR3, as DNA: TGTGCCAGCAGCTTGGAATGGGGCCCGTCCTACGAGCAGTACTTC.